This T cell receptor beta chain was found in a study of T-cell memory formation after mild COVID-19. Each CDR3 protein gets one entry after TCRdb re-called the 5' RACE reads with MiXCR. The table lists more than 200,000 distinct CDR3 sequences, 16% of them singletons. The source material was PBMCs or a T cell subset sorted from them (not recorded which). This clonotype was sampled from a man between 18 and 29 years old who had mild COVID-19 (a few samples of this study predate the infection). Cell type and time point are not known.

CDR3 nucleotide sequence: TGCGCCAGCAGCCAAGCTAGCGGGGGGCTCTACAATGAGCAGTTCTTC. Amino acid sequence: CASSQASGGLYNEQFF. The chain combines TRBV4-3 with TRBJ2-1; TRBD2 aligns across 11 bases. Germline trimming cut 1 base from V and 3 bases from J; bases unmatched to any gene: 2. Germline CDR1 reads LGHNA; CDR2 reads YSLEER. CDR3 length: 16 residues.